This T cell receptor (beta chain) was sequenced for a study of T-cell reconstitution after alpha-beta-depleted transplantation in children. Notes on the study in general: T-cell counts and diversity were attributed mostly to newly produced T cells one year after transplant. Reportedly, alpha-beta T cells present about two months post-transplant originated from several hundred expanded clones of graft origin. Certain patients had high TCRbeta diversity at day 60, and it came from recipient T cells and thymic progenitors that survived.

TCRbeta library preparation incorporated unique molecular identifiers. TCRdb ran MiXCR on the PCR reads and lists one entry per CDR3 protein. The sample holds fewer than 750,000 distinct CDR3 sequences, 25% to 30% seen once. Germline V gene sequence: CDR1 LGHDT, CDR2 YNNKEL (reference sequence). The length of the CDR3 is 19 residues. J gave up 6 bases and V 0 bases, and 17 bases lay outside the gene matches. In this sample, this clonotype turned up a few times. Antigen specificity is unknown. The sequenced sample was PBMCs, obtained before TCRalphabeta/CD19-depleted stem cell transplant. The source of this sequence is a boy in the first two years of life with Wiskott-Aldrich syndrome, due to receive a stem cell transplant. The chain links TRBV3-1 to TRBJ2-1; 7 bases agree with TRBD1. The CDR3 sequence: CASSQDPTGIGRVSNEQFF. The CDR3 DNA follows: TGTGCCAGCAGCCAAGATCCGACAGGGATTGGTCGGGTAAGCAATGAGCAGTTCTTC.